This TCR beta chain was captured in a study of cytomegalovirus exposure and HLA in healthy donors. Background on the study: Around 85 million unique TCRs from HLA-typed donors were held in an early data release.

This CDR3 spans 11 amino acids. The V and J ends lost 0 bases and 8 bases respectively, with 4 bases between them. Germline CDR1 and CDR2: MNHNY and SVGAGI (reference sequence). Concerning this clone: Its antigen is currently unknown.

The primer mix had 60 Vbeta and 13 Jbeta primers. The data were produced by immunoSEQ multiplex PCR, yet TCRdb's version contains in-frame clones alone and is incomplete. The profile shows some 210,000 clones, about nine tenths of them singletons. Whole-study results and caveats: Many donors shared some public TCRs, even though most TCR sequences were rare.

J is TRBJ1-2 and V is TRBV6-6, with D uncertain. The receptor was isolated from a man younger than 45 in good health and CMV-seronegative. Material for sequencing was PBMCs. The CDR3 DNA reads as TGTGCCAGCAGTTACTCGAGGGGCTACACCTTC. Translating it yields CASSYSRGYTF.